This section outlines one T cell receptor (beta chain) sequence together with its context. Its antigen is not identified. Germline CDR1 is MRHNA and CDR2 is SNTAGT. This CDR3 is built from 14 residues. Trimming took 4 bases from V and 10 from J; bases not matched to a gene: 7. This entry belongs to a study of Graves' ophthalmopathy and Graves' hyperthyroidism. Amplified TCR beta CDR3 regions were obtained using RNA transcripts as template. A first-round RT-PCR used HTBI primers, followed by a second-round multiplex PCR. TCRdb analysed the multiplex PCR reads with MiXCR anew, one entry per CDR3 protein. The sample lists about 620,000 distinct CDR3 sequences; roughly 20% were seen once. The study, taken as a whole, reports: Ophthalmopathy progression was predicted by the model at 60% to 71% sensitivity and less than 75% specificity.

Sequencing was performed on peripheral blood. The receptor comes from a woman aged 18-29 years with stable Graves' hyperthyroidism. Some clones in this sample may be carry-over from other donors' samples. The chain combines TRBV6-4 with TRBJ1-6, with 7 bases lining up with TRBD1. CDR3 region: CASSGTGVESPLHF. In DNA form, the CDR3 reads TGTGCCAGCAGTGGAACAGGGGTCGAGTCACCCCTCCACTTT.